This is a list of T cell receptor beta chains from one sample in a study of human thymus T cells. Data came from immunoSEQ multiplex PCR; TCRdb stores just in-frame clones and leaves some out. The data hold more than 45,000 clones, with about 93% observed a single time. Material: blood. The source is a boy younger than two with a congenital heart defect but otherwise immunologically healthy. Each CDR3 is given with its conserved first and last residue. Each record gives: V gene, J gene, clone size, D gene, CDR3 protein, CDR3 DNA. A D gene is named only where the DNA matches it firmly. Size tells how often a clone was seen (once, few, many) or the class of an expanded clone, and some rows leave it out.

v_call: TRBV5-4; j_call: TRBJ2-5; clone_size: -; d_call: -; cdr3_aa: CASSPGPPAGRETQYF; cdr3_nt: TGTGCCAGCAGCCCGGGACCTCCGGCAGGTAGAGAGACCCAGTACTTC
v_call: TRBV7-2; j_call: TRBJ2-7; clone_size: -; d_call: -; cdr3_aa: CASRWGPYYEQYF; cdr3_nt: TGTGCCAGCAGATGGGGACCATACTACGAGCAGTACTTC
v_call: TRBV28; j_call: TRBJ2-1; clone_size: -; d_call: -; cdr3_aa: CASLLASSYNEQFF; cdr3_nt: TGTGCCAGTTTGCTTGCTAGCTCCTACAATGAGCAGTTCTTC
v_call: TRBV4-1; j_call: TRBJ2-2; clone_size: -; d_call: -; cdr3_aa: CASSPLANTGELFF; cdr3_nt: TGCGCCAGCAGCCCGCTAGCGAACACCGGGGAGCTGTTTTTT
v_call: TRBV4-2; j_call: TRBJ2-3; clone_size: -; d_call: -; cdr3_aa: CASSQEARLGTDTQYF; cdr3_nt: TGTGCCAGCAGCCAAGAGGCACGCTTGGGTACAGATACGCAGTATTTT
v_call: TRBV11-3; j_call: TRBJ2-3; clone_size: -; d_call: -; cdr3_aa: CASSPRGGSTDTQYF; cdr3_nt: TGTGCCAGCAGCCCTCGCGGAGGAAGCACAGATACGCAGTATTTT
v_call: TRBV7-9; j_call: TRBJ2-5; clone_size: -; d_call: -; cdr3_aa: CASSLYPTAPQETQYF; cdr3_nt: TGTGCCAGCAGCTTATATCCGACAGCGCCGCAAGAGACCCAGTACTTC
v_call: TRBV5-1; j_call: TRBJ1-3; clone_size: -; d_call: -; cdr3_aa: CASSLSSGVGGTIYF; cdr3_nt: TGCGCCAGCAGCTTGTCTTCAGGCGTCGGAGGCACCATATATTTT
v_call: TRBV7-9; j_call: TRBJ2-3; clone_size: -; d_call: TRBD2; cdr3_aa: CASSPPTWRGSDTQYF; cdr3_nt: TGTGCCAGCAGCCCCCCGACTTGGCGGGGGTCAGATACGCAGTATTTT
v_call: TRBV5-6; j_call: TRBJ2-3; clone_size: -; d_call: TRBD2; cdr3_aa: CASSFSGGDITDTQYF; cdr3_nt: TGTGCCAGCAGCTTTAGCGGGGGGGACATCACAGATACGCAGTATTTT
v_call: TRBV7-2; j_call: TRBJ2-5; clone_size: -; d_call: TRBD1; cdr3_aa: CASSPQRELTGGRETQYF; cdr3_nt: TGTGCCAGCAGCCCACAAAGGGAGCTAACAGGGGGACGAGAGACCCAGTACTTC
v_call: TRBV4-1; j_call: TRBJ2-7; clone_size: -; d_call: -; cdr3_aa: CASSQGVGTIYEQYF; cdr3_nt: TGCGCCAGCAGCCAAGGAGTGGGCACGATCTACGAGCAGTACTTC
v_call: TRBV5-1; j_call: TRBJ2-7; clone_size: -; d_call: TRBD2; cdr3_aa: CASRTQSGGGAYEQYF; cdr3_nt: TGCGCCAGCAGGACCCAATCAGGCGGGGGGGCCTACGAGCAGTACTTC
v_call: TRBV6-5; j_call: TRBJ2-7; clone_size: -; d_call: -; cdr3_aa: CASSYLYGAGYEQYF; cdr3_nt: TGTGCCAGCAGTTACTTATACGGGGCCGGGTACGAGCAGTACTTC
v_call: TRBV2; j_call: TRBJ2-7; clone_size: -; d_call: TRBD2; cdr3_aa: CASSGLAREQYF; cdr3_nt: TGTGCCAGCAGTGGACTAGCCCGCGAGCAGTACTTC
v_call: TRBV2; j_call: TRBJ2-3; clone_size: -; d_call: -; cdr3_aa: CASSVSATSTDTQYF; cdr3_nt: TGTGCCAGCAGTGTCTCAGCGACTAGCACAGATACGCAGTATTTT
v_call: TRBV6-6; j_call: TRBJ1-5; clone_size: -; d_call: -; cdr3_aa: CASSYSHGNQPQHF; cdr3_nt: TGTGCCAGCAGTTACTCTCACGGCAATCAGCCCCAGCATTTT
v_call: TRBV7-8; j_call: TRBJ2-5; clone_size: -; d_call: -; cdr3_aa: CASSLGQSYQETQYF; cdr3_nt: TGTGCCAGCAGCTTAGGACAGTCGTACCAAGAGACCCAGTACTTC
v_call: TRBV5-1; j_call: TRBJ1-1; clone_size: -; d_call: -; cdr3_aa: CASSLGGVAGAFF; cdr3_nt: TGCGCCAGCAGCTTGGGGGGCGTGGCAGGAGCTTTCTTT
v_call: TRBV9; j_call: TRBJ2-7; clone_size: -; d_call: -; cdr3_aa: CASSRGYEQYF; cdr3_nt: TGTGCCAGCAGCCGAGGCTACGAGCAGTACTTC
v_call: TRBV28; j_call: TRBJ1-5; clone_size: -; d_call: -; cdr3_aa: CASSLRFAVSQPQHF; cdr3_nt: TGTGCCAGCAGTTTACGTTTCGCCGTAAGTCAGCCCCAGCATTTT
v_call: TRBV19; j_call: TRBJ1-6; clone_size: few; d_call: -; cdr3_aa: CASKIYSSSYNSPLHF; cdr3_nt: TGTGCCAGCAAGATCTACTCGAGCTCCTATAATTCACCCCTCCACTTT
v_call: TRBV18; j_call: TRBJ2-1; clone_size: -; d_call: -; cdr3_aa: CASSPTGGGYEQFF; cdr3_nt: TGTGCCAGCTCACCAACTGGGGGAGGATATGAGCAGTTCTTC
v_call: TRBV28; j_call: TRBJ2-5; clone_size: -; d_call: TRBD1; cdr3_aa: CASSPQGQSFQETQYF; cdr3_nt: TGTGCCAGCAGCCCTCAGGGACAGAGTTTCCAAGAGACCCAGTACTTC
v_call: TRBV4-2; j_call: TRBJ2-7; clone_size: -; d_call: -; cdr3_aa: CASSQREQYF; cdr3_nt: TGTGCCAGCAGCCAGCGCGAGCAGTACTTC
v_call: TRBV5-5; j_call: TRBJ1-2; clone_size: -; d_call: TRBD1; cdr3_aa: CASGQGYGYTF; cdr3_nt: TGTGCCAGCGGACAGGGCTATGGCTACACCTTC
v_call: TRBV10-1; j_call: TRBJ2-3; clone_size: -; d_call: TRBD2; cdr3_aa: CASSEQARARLAVSTDTQYF; cdr3_nt: TGCGCCAGCAGTGAGCAAGCAAGGGCCCGGCTAGCGGTCAGCACAGATACGCAGTATTTT
v_call: TRBV11-2; j_call: TRBJ2-3; clone_size: -; d_call: -; cdr3_aa: CASSLEPSTDTQYF; cdr3_nt: TGTGCCAGCAGCTTAGAACCTTCCACAGATACGCAGTATTTT
v_call: TRBV4-2; j_call: TRBJ1-2; clone_size: -; d_call: -; cdr3_aa: CASSQETFNYGYTF; cdr3_nt: TGTGCCAGCAGCCAAGAAACATTTAACTATGGCTACACCTTC
v_call: TRBV12-5; j_call: TRBJ1-1; clone_size: few; d_call: -; cdr3_aa: CASGGNLRVPEAFF; cdr3_nt: TGTGCTAGTGGTGGGAATTTAAGGGTACCCGAAGCTTTCTTT
v_call: TRBV28; j_call: TRBJ1-1; clone_size: once; d_call: TRBD1; cdr3_aa: CAIGAPDRETEAFF; cdr3_nt: TGTGCCATCGGTGCCCCGGACAGGGAGACTGAAGCTTTCTTT
v_call: TRBV5-4; j_call: TRBJ1-5; clone_size: -; d_call: -; cdr3_aa: CASSLEGSNQPQHF; cdr3_nt: TGTGCCAGCAGCTTGGAGGGGAGCAATCAGCCCCAGCATTTT
v_call: TRBV7-2; j_call: TRBJ1-2; clone_size: -; d_call: TRBD1; cdr3_aa: CASSWHRGSFYGYTF; cdr3_nt: TGTGCCAGCAGCTGGCACAGGGGCTCCTTCTATGGCTACACCTTC
v_call: TRBV7-9; j_call: TRBJ2-2; clone_size: -; d_call: -; cdr3_aa: CASSLTRTQTGELFF; cdr3_nt: TGTGCCAGCAGCTTAACCCGGACTCAAACCGGGGAGCTGTTTTTT
v_call: TRBV11-2; j_call: TRBJ2-3; clone_size: -; d_call: -; cdr3_aa: CASSLGVGGRGYVTDTQYF; cdr3_nt: TGTGCCAGCAGCTTAGGGGTTGGGGGGCGCGGATATGTCACAGATACGCAGTATTTT
v_call: TRBV10-1; j_call: TRBJ2-7; clone_size: -; d_call: -; cdr3_aa: CASSGVPYEQYF; cdr3_nt: TGCGCCAGCTCTGGCGTACCCTACGAGCAGTACTTC
v_call: TRBV14; j_call: TRBJ2-4; clone_size: -; d_call: -; cdr3_aa: CASSQGARSGRAKNIQYF; cdr3_nt: TGTGCCAGCAGCCAAGGCGCCCGATCAGGCCGGGCCAAAAACATTCAGTACTTC
v_call: TRBV10-1; j_call: TRBJ2-3; clone_size: -; d_call: -; cdr3_aa: CASSVEHGDTQYF; cdr3_nt: TGCGCCAGCAGTGTAGAGCACGGAGATACGCAGTATTTT
v_call: TRBV7-2; j_call: TRBJ2-7; clone_size: -; d_call: TRBD2; cdr3_aa: CASSYSSGSSYEQYF; cdr3_nt: TGTGCCAGCAGCTATTCTAGCGGGAGCTCCTACGAGCAGTACTTC
v_call: TRBV7-9; j_call: TRBJ2-3; clone_size: -; d_call: TRBD2; cdr3_aa: CASSLSGGTDTQYF; cdr3_nt: TGTGCCAGCAGCTTGAGCGGGGGGACAGATACGCAGTATTTT
v_call: TRBV9; j_call: TRBJ2-5; clone_size: few; d_call: TRBD2; cdr3_aa: CASSVWGGSSRETQYF; cdr3_nt: TGTGCCAGCAGCGTATGGGGCGGGAGTTCTCGAGAGACCCAGTACTTC
v_call: TRBV4-1; j_call: TRBJ1-2; clone_size: -; d_call: TRBD1; cdr3_aa: CASSQPDRGGYGYTF; cdr3_nt: TGCGCCAGCAGCCAACCGGACAGGGGCGGATATGGCTACACCTTC
v_call: TRBV4-1; j_call: TRBJ2-7; clone_size: -; d_call: -; cdr3_aa: CASSQEPRGSYEQYF; cdr3_nt: TGCGCCAGCAGCCAAGAGCCCAGGGGCTCCTACGAGCAGTACTTC
v_call: TRBV10-1; j_call: TRBJ2-7; clone_size: -; d_call: TRBD2; cdr3_aa: CASSDRPGASGRAYEQYF; cdr3_nt: TGCGCCAGCAGTGACCGACCCGGGGCTAGCGGGAGGGCCTACGAGCAGTACTTC
v_call: TRBV5-1; j_call: TRBJ2-2; clone_size: -; d_call: -; cdr3_aa: CASTLLGASGTGELFF; cdr3_nt: TGCGCCAGCACCTTGCTGGGGGCGTCGGGCACCGGGGAGCTGTTTTTT
v_call: TRBV29-1; j_call: TRBJ1-1; clone_size: -; d_call: TRBD1; cdr3_aa: CSAPGQGENTEAFF; cdr3_nt: TGCAGCGCCCCGGGACAGGGGGAGAACACTGAAGCTTTCTTT
v_call: TRBV28; j_call: TRBJ1-3; clone_size: once; d_call: -; cdr3_aa: CASSSLGFASGNTIYF; cdr3_nt: TGTGCCAGCAGTTCCCTAGGGTTCGCCTCTGGAAACACCATATATTTT
v_call: TRBV28; j_call: TRBJ2-3; clone_size: -; d_call: -; cdr3_aa: CASSLVPYTDTQYF; cdr3_nt: TGTGCCAGCAGTTTAGTCCCTTACACAGATACGCAGTATTTT
v_call: TRBV4-1; j_call: TRBJ1-2; clone_size: -; d_call: -; cdr3_aa: CASSQFFGAANYGYTF; cdr3_nt: TGCGCCAGCAGCCAATTTTTCGGGGCAGCTAACTATGGCTACACCTTC
v_call: TRBV5-6; j_call: TRBJ1-1; clone_size: -; d_call: TRBD1; cdr3_aa: CASSIIGTVTHTEAFF; cdr3_nt: TGTGCCAGCAGCATCATCGGGACAGTGACTCACACTGAAGCTTTCTTT
v_call: TRBV7-2; j_call: TRBJ1-1; clone_size: -; d_call: -; cdr3_aa: CASSLEYWGTEAFF; cdr3_nt: TGTGCCAGCAGCTTAGAATACTGGGGCACTGAAGCTTTCTTT
v_call: TRBV7-2; j_call: TRBJ2-7; clone_size: -; d_call: TRBD2; cdr3_aa: CASSSDISSGRNSYEQYF; cdr3_nt: TGTGCCAGCAGCTCCGATATCTCTAGCGGGCGTAACTCCTACGAGCAGTACTTC
v_call: TRBV27; j_call: TRBJ2-7; clone_size: -; d_call: TRBD1; cdr3_aa: CARKGQGAYEQYF; cdr3_nt: TGTGCCAGGAAGGGACAGGGGGCCTACGAGCAGTACTTC
v_call: TRBV5-1; j_call: TRBJ2-7; clone_size: -; d_call: TRBD2; cdr3_aa: CASSGTSGSTYEQYF; cdr3_nt: TGCGCCAGCAGCGGGACTAGCGGGAGCACCTACGAGCAGTACTTC
v_call: TRBV6-4; j_call: TRBJ2-2; clone_size: -; d_call: TRBD2; cdr3_aa: CASSDRGGRLSLNLFF; cdr3_nt: TGTGCCAGCAGTGACAGGGGCGGGAGACTCTCCCTAAATCTGTTTTTT